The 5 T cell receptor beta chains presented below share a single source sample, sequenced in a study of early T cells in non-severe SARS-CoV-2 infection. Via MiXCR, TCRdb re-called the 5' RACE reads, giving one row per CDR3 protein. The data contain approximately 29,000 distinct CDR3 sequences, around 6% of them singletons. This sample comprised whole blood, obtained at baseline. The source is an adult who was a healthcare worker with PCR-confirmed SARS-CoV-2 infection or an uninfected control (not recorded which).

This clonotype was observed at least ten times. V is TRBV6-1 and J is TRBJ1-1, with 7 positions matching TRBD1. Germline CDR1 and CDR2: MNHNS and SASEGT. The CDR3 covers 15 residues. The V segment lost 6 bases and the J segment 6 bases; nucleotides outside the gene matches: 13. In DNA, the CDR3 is TGTGCCAGCAGCCTAACACAGGGGCGGGGGGCTGAAGCTTTCTTT. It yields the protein CASSLTQGRGAEAFF.

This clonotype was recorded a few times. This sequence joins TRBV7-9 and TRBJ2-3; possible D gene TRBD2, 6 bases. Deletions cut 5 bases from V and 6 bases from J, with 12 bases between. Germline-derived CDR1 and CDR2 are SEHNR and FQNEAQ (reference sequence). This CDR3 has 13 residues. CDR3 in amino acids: CASSPLAPDTQYF. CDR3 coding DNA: TGTGCCAGCAGCCCCCTAGCGCCGGATACGCAGTATTTT.

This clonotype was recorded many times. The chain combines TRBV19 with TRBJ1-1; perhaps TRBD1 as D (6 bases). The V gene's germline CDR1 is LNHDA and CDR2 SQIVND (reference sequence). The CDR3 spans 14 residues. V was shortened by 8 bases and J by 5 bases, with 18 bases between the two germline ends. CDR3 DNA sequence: TGTGCCAGTTCCCTGGGGGGCTGGATGACTGAAGCTTTCTTT. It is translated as CASSLGGWMTEAFF.

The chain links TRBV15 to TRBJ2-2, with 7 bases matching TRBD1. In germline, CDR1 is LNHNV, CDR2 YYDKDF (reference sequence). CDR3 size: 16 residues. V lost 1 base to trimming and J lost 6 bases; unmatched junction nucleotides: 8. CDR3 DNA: TGTGCCACCAGCAGAGTGACAGGGACATTGGCCGGGGAGCTGTTTTTT. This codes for CATSRVTGTLAGELFF.

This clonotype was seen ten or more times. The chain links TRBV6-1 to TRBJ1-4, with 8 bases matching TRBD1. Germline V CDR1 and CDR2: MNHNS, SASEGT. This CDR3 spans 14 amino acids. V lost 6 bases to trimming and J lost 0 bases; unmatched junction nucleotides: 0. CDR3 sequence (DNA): TGTGCCAGCAGACAGGGGGCAACTAATGAAAAACTGTTTTTT. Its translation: CASRQGATNEKLFF.